Presented here are 14 T cell receptor beta chains from one specimen sequenced in a study of T-cell reconstitution after alpha-beta-depleted transplantation in children (TCRdb year 2016). Library preparation employed PCR. TCRdb lists the instrument as Illumina HiSeq 2500. TCR library preparation used molecular barcoding, with unique molecular identifiers applied to normalize quantification of the TCRbeta repertoire. TCRdb reworked the public reads: Q25 trimming with fastp, MiXCR clone assembly, productive beta chains retained. Identical CDR3 proteins give one entry, which carries the most common genes and DNA. In this sample the table shows hundreds of thousands of distinct CDR3 sequences, around 25% of which occur a single time. The ten largest clones take up about 2.8% of the sample. The treatment or condition label, as the study defines it: allogeneic hematopoietic cell transplantation with graft depleted of TCRalphabeta T cells and CD19 B cells.

Material: PBMCs, obtained before TCRalphabeta/CD19-depleted stem cell transplant. The source of these receptors is a girl under 10 years old with Fanconi anemia, due to receive a stem cell transplant.

This clonotype was counted between two and nine times. This chain uses TRBV20-1 with TRBJ2-1; 9 bases fit TRBD1. J lost 8 bases, V lost 4 bases, and 9 bases had no gene match. This CDR3 region has 14 residues. From germline, CDR1 is DFQATT and CDR2 SNEGSKA (reference sequence). This CDR3 is CSATTGQGTDEQFF. The CDR3 nucleotides read TGCAGTGCTACCACGGGACAGGGAACGGATGAGCAGTTCTTC.

This clonotype was counted once. The chain couples TRBV20-1 to TRBJ2-7; D is perhaps TRBD2 (6 bases). CDR3 length equals 14 residues. Trimming pared 3 bases from V and 2 bases from J, leaving 14 bases between. Germline V gives CDR1 DFQATT, CDR2 SNEGSKA (reference sequence). CDR3 region: CSASLLAVTYEQYF. The DNA for the CDR3 is TGCAGTGCTAGTCTCTTAGCGGTTACCTACGAGCAGTACTTC.

The chain employs TRBV28 and TRBJ2-5, with a tentative D call TRBD2 (5 bases). This CDR3 contains 17 residues. The V gene lost 4 bases and the J gene lost 4 bases, with 22 bases spanning the gap. The germline V gene has CDR1 MDHEN and CDR2 SYDVKM. The CDR3 bases are TGTGCCAGCAGTTCCAACTCGGGATCAAGGAAAGGAGAGACCCAGTACTTC. This codes for CASSSNSGSRKGETQYF.

In its sample, this clonotype was seen many times. The chain is built from TRBV5-1 and TRBJ2-1; perhaps TRBD2 as D (6 bases). Trimming took off 1 base at V and 7 bases at J, with 15 bases between the two ends. This CDR3 comprises 15 residues. Per the germline V gene, CDR1 is SGHRS and CDR2 is YFSETQ. In DNA form, the CDR3 reads TGCGCCAGCAGCTTGTGGGGGGATTGGGGGAATGAGCAGTTCTTC. Its protein is CASSLWGDWGNEQFF.

This clonotype was recorded only once. The V and J genes are TRBV20-1 and TRBJ2-3; 9 bases are shared with TRBD2. V was clipped by 0 bases and J by 5 bases; unmatched bases: 9. The CDR3 consists of 16 residues. Germline V gives CDR1 DFQATT, CDR2 SNEGSKA (reference sequence). CDR3 sequence reads: CSARDVGLAGIDTQYF. CDR3 in DNA: TGCAGTGCTAGAGATGTAGGGCTAGCGGGGATAGATACGCAGTATTTT.

This clonotype was detected a few times. In DNA form, the CDR3 reads TGCAGCGTCGGGGGACACCTTAACACCGGGGAGCTGTTTTTT. It specifies CSVGGHLNTGELFF. This chain joins TRBV29-1 and TRBJ2-2; D is tentatively TRBD1 or TRBD2 (6 bases each). Germline lookup yields CDR1 SQVTM and CDR2 ANQGSEA. The CDR3 runs to 14 residues. Trimming stripped 6 bases from V and 2 bases from J, with 13 bases between.

V and J are TRBV29-1 and TRBJ2-5; D remains ambiguous. Per the germline V gene, CDR1 is SQVTM and CDR2 is ANQGSEA. This CDR3 is 14 amino acids long. Trimming pared 0 bases from V and 2 bases from J, leaving 10 bases between. In DNA, the CDR3 is TGCAGCGTTGAAGATCCGCTACATCAAGAGACCCAGTACTTC. It translates to CSVEDPLHQETQYF.

This clonotype has a single count. A read error is possible here, since a much larger clone lies one base away. V and J are TRBV6-6 and TRBJ2-7; no clear D. The CDR3 spans 12 residues. Germline V gives CDR1 MNHNY, CDR2 SVGAGI (reference sequence). Deletions cut 2 bases from V and 2 bases from J, with 4 bases between. In DNA form, the CDR3 reads TGTGCCAGCAGTTACAGGCCCTACGAGCAGTACTTC. This sequence encodes CASSYRPYEQYF.

This clonotype was observed a few times. The chain recombines TRBV5-1 with TRBJ2-5; no definite D call. V lost 3 bases, J lost 5 bases, and 11 bases lay in between. This CDR3 has 13 amino acids. Germline V lookup: CDR1 SGHRS, CDR2 YFSETQ. Here the CDR3 reads CASSSPLLETQYF. In DNA form, the CDR3 reads TGCGCCAGCAGCTCACCCCTCTTGGAGACCCAGTACTTC.

The CDR3 reads CSGSGGGSPLHF. The CDR3 DNA reads TGCAGTGGGTCAGGAGGGGGTTCACCCCTCCACTTT. The chain couples TRBV20-1 to TRBJ1-6; a possible D gene is TRBD1 (6 bases). The CDR3 consists of 12 residues. Germline CDR1 reads DFQATT; CDR2 reads SNEGSKA (reference sequence). The germline V and J ends were trimmed by 7 bases and 9 bases, with 13 bases remaining between them.

This clonotype has just a few counts. The genes are TRBV7-2 and TRBJ2-5; 9 bases are shared with TRBD2. Trimming at V came to 3 bases and at J to 0 bases, leaving 5 bases not matched to a gene. The CDR3 has 16 residues. Germline CDR1 is SGHTA and CDR2 is FQGNSA. CDR3 loop: CASSFMSGGYQETQYF. The CDR3 coding sequence is TGTGCCAGCAGCTTTATGAGCGGGGGGTACCAAGAGACCCAGTACTTC.

This clonotype was seen ten or more times. This rearrangement joins TRBV6-5 to TRBJ1-2; perhaps TRBD1 as D (5 bases). CDR1 and CDR2 from the germline V gene are MNHEY and SVGAGI. The CDR3 runs 16 residues. The V and J ends lost 3 bases and 7 bases respectively, with 21 bases between them. CDR3 protein: CASSYITGGLFGGYTF. The CDR3 DNA follows: TGTGCCAGCAGTTATATAACAGGAGGACTTTTTGGTGGCTACACCTTC.

This clonotype has ten or more counts. The J gene is TRBJ2-1, the V gene TRBV5-1, with D uncertain. This CDR3 contains 15 residues. CDR1 is SGHRS and CDR2 is YFSETQ in the germline V gene. Trimming left V 4 bases short and J 7 bases short, with 18 bases between. Written as DNA, the CDR3 is TGCGCCAGCAGCCCGGAGTCGTCCCAGAGAAATGAGCAGTTCTTC. Protein product: CASSPESSQRNEQFF.

This chain joins TRBV13 and TRBJ1-5; tentatively, D is TRBD1 (6 bases). From germline, CDR1 is PRHDT and CDR2 FYEKMQ (reference sequence). The CDR3 has 15 amino acids. V dropped 5 bases and J dropped 2 bases, with 13 bases sitting between them. CDR3 region: CASSTGMKGNQPQHF. The CDR3 DNA reads as TGTGCCAGCAGCACAGGGATGAAGGGCAATCAGCCCCAGCATTTT.